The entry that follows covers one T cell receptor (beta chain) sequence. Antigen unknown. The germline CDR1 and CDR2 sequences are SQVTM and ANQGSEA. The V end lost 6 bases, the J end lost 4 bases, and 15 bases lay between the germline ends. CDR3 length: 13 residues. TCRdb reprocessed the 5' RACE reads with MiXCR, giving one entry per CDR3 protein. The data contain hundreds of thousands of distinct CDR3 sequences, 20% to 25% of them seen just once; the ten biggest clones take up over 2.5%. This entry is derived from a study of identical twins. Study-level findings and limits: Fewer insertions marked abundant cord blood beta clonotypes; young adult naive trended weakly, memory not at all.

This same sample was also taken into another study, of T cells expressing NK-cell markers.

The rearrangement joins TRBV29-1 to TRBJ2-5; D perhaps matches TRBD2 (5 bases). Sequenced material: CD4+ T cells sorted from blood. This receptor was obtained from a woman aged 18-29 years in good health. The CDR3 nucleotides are TGCAGCGTGGAGGACCCGATGGGAGAGACCCAGTACTTC. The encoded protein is CSVEDPMGETQYF. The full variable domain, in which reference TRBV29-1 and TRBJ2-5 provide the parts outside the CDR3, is SAVISQKPSRDICQRGTSLTIQCQVDSQVTMMFWYRQQPGQSLTLIATANQGSEATYESGFVIDKFPISRPNLTFSTLTVSNMSPEDSSIYLCSVEDPMGETQYFGPGTRLLVL.